Reported below is one T cell receptor beta chain. From germline, CDR1 is SGDLS and CDR2 YYNGEE. The V and J ends lost 3 bases and 4 bases respectively, with 13 bases between them. The CDR3 is made up of 15 amino acids. Authors' data handling: Researchers report that nucleated cell counts were estimated from reference gene primer amplification. Using immunoSEQ multiplex PCR, the repertoire was profiled, and TCRdb retains in-frame clones only, with some absent. Clone size and V and J calls were adopted from that table, with D and trimming inferred from the DNA. The sample contains 150,000 to 200,000 clones, about nine tenths of which appear only once. The record originates from a study of blood T cell repertoires in COVID-19. Study-wide context: Samples representing acute and convalescent COVID-19 were sourced from the United States, Italy and Spain. Nucleic acid was either cDNA or gDNA, and it came from T cells, B-cell-depleted T cells, or PBMCs.

The clonotype originates from a woman aged 60 to 75 with COVID-19, enrolled during active disease. Sequencing input: peripheral blood. The rearrangement links TRBV9 to TRBJ2-2, with D perhaps TRBD1 (8 bases). The CDR3 region is CASSDTGGGTGELFF. The CDR3 DNA reads as TGTGCCAGCAGCGACACAGGGGGGGGCACCGGGGAGCTGTTTTTT.